The sequence of this T cell receptor beta chain was determined in a study of cytomegalovirus exposure and HLA in healthy donors. Study-wide findings and caveats: Most sequenced TCRs were rare (though some public TCRs occurred in many donors).

The donors were members of the validation cohort, which comprised 120 subjects and was separate from the first cohort of 600 to 850 subjects. Data came from immunoSEQ multiplex PCR; TCRdb stores just in-frame clones and leaves some out. Among over 100,000 clones listed, less than 95% were seen once. Concerning this clone: Its antigen is unidentified.

The V end lost 6 bases, the J end lost 2 bases, and 16 bases lay between the germline ends. The CDR3 consists of 15 residues. Looked up from germline, CDR1 is MNHNS and CDR2 is SASEGT. This sequence joins TRBV6-1 and TRBJ1-2; no definite D call. The source is a woman aged 18-29 years in good health and CMV-seronegative. Sequencing was done on a sample of PBMCs. CDR3 in DNA: TGTGCCAGCAGGGATATCGTGGGCGCCAACTATGGCTACACCTTC. Its protein product is CASRDIVGANYGYTF.